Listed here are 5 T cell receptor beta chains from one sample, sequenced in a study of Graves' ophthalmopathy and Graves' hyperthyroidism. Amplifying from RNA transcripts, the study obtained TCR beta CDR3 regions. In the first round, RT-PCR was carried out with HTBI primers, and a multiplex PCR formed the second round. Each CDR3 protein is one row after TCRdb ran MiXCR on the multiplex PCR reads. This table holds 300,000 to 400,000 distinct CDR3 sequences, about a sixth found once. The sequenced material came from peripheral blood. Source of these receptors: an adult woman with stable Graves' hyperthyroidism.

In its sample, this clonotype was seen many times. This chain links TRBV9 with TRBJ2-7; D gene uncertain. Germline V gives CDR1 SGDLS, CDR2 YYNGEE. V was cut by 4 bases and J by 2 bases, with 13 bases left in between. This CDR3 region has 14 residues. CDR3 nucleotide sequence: TGTGCCAGCAGCCCCCGCGGCCGAACCTACGAGCAGTACTTC. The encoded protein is CASSPRGRTYEQYF.

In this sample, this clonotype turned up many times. The CDR3, as DNA: TGTGCCACCAGTGTCGCCTCGCGGGAGAGCGGGGAGCTGTTTTTT. Translating gives CATSVASRESGELFF. The rearrangement joins TRBV24-1 to TRBJ2-2; TRBD2 matches 7 bases. The CDR3 loop spans 15 amino acids. Germline-derived CDR1 and CDR2 are KGHDR and SFDVKD. The ends lost 5 bases at V and 7 bases at J; junction bases unmatched: 9.

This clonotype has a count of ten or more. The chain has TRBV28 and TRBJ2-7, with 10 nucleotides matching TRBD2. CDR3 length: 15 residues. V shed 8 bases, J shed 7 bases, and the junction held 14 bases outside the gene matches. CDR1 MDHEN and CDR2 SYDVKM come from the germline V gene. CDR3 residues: CASGGGLAGVWEQYF. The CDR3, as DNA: TGTGCCAGCGGTGGGGGGCTAGCGGGAGTGTGGGAGCAGTACTTC.

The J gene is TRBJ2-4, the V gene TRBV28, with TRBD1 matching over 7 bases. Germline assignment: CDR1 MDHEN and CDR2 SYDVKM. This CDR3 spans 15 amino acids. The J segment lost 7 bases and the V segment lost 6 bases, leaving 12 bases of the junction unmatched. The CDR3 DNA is TGTGCCAGCAGCCCGAGACAGGGTTGGGGTAACATTCAGTACTTC. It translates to CASSPRQGWGNIQYF.

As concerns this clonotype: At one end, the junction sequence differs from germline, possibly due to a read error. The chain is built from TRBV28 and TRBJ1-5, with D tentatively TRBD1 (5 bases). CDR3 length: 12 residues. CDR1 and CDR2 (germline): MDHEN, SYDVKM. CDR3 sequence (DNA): TGCGGCGGGGGGGGAGGCAATCAGCCCCAGCATTTT. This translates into CGGGGGNQPQHF.